These 2 T cell receptor beta chains share one sample of origin, sequenced in a study of shared clonotypes between healthy human individuals. Clones were read by immunoSEQ multiplex PCR, and TCRdb kept only the in-frame ones, dropping some. The sample yields millions of clones, around nine tenths seen once. What was sequenced was naive CD4+ T cells sorted from blood. Subset denoted: CD45RA+ positively selected. The receptors derive from a man aged 18 to 30 in good health.

The chain couples TRBV7-2 to TRBJ1-1, with D possibly matching TRBD1 (5 bases). V lost 4 bases and J 5 bases, leaving 17 bases between the germline ends. In germline, CDR1 is SGHTA, CDR2 FQGNSA. The CDR3 spans 15 residues. The CDR3 reads CASSWGPGIGTEAFF. CDR3 nucleotide sequence: TGTGCCAGCAGCTGGGGACCGGGGATCGGGACTGAAGCTTTCTTT.

The chain links TRBV9 to TRBJ1-1; the D is unclear. With 0 bases removed from V and 7 bases from J, the gap between germline ends came to 16 bases. This CDR3 is 15 amino acids long. The germline CDR1 and CDR2 sequences are SGDLS and YYNGEE. CDR3 DNA: TGTGCCAGCAGCGTAGCTGTGAAAACGGGAGGTGAAGCTTTCTTT. Protein: CASSVAVKTGGEAFF.